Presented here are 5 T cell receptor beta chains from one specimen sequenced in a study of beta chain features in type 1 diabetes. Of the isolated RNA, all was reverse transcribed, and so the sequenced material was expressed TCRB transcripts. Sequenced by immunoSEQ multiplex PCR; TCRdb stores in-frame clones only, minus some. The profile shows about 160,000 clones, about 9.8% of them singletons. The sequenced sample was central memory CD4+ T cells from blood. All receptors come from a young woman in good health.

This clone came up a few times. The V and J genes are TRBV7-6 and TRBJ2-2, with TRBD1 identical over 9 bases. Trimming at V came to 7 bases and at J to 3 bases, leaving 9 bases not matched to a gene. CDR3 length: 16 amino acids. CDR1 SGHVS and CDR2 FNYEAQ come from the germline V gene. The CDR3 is CASTQPGQGDTGELFF. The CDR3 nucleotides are TGTGCCAGCACCCAACCGGGACAGGGTGACACCGGGGAGCTGTTTTTT.

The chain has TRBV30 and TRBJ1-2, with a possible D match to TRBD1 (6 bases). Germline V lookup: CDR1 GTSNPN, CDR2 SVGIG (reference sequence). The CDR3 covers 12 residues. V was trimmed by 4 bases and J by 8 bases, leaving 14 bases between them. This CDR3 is CAWTLGGGGYTF. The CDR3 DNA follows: TGTGCCTGGACCCTAGGGGGTGGGGGCTACACCTTC. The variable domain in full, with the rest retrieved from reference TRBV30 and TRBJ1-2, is SQTIHQWPATLVQPVGSPLSLECTVEGTSNPNLYWYRQAAGRGLQLLFYSVGIGQISSEVPQNLSASRPQDRQFILSSKKLLLSDSGFYLCAWTLGGGGYTFGSGTRLTVV.

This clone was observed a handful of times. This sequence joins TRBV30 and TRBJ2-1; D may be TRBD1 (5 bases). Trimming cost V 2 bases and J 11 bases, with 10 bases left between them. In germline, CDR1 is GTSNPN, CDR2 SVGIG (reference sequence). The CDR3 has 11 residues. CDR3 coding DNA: TGTGCCTGGAGTACAGGTTTTAAGCAGTTCTTC. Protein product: CAWSTGFKQFF.

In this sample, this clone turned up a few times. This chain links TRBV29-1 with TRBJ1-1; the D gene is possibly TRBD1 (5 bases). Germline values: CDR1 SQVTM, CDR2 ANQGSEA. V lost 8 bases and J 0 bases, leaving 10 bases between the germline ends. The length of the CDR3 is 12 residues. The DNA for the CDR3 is TGCAGCCCCCGACAGTTGAACACTGAAGCTTTCTTT. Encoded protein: CSPRQLNTEAFF.

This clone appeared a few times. The CDR3 is CASSPPGSYGYTF. The DNA for the CDR3 is TGTGCCAGCAGCCCGCCGGGGAGCTATGGCTACACCTTC. The chain carries TRBV7-9 and TRBJ1-2; D unresolved. Trimming took 5 bases from V and 4 from J, leaving 11 bases between them. CDR1 and CDR2 (germline): SEHNR, FQNEAQ (reference sequence). The CDR3 spans 13 residues.